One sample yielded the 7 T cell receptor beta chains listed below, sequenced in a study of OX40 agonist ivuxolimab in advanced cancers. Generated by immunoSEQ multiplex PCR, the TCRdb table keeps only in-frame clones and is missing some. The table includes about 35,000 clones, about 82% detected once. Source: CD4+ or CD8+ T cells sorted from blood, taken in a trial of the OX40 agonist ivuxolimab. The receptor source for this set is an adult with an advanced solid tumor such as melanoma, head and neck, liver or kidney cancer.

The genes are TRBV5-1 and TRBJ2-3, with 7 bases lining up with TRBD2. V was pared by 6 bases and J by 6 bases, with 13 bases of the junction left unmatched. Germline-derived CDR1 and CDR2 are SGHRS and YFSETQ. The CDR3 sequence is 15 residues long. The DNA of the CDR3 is TGCGCCAGCACCCCGGGCGGGGGTAGGTTGGATACGCAGTATTTT. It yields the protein CASTPGGGRLDTQYF. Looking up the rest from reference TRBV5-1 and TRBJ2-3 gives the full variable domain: KAGVTQTPRYLIKTRGQQVTLSCSPISGHRSVSWYQQTPGQGLQFLFEYFSETQRNKGNFPGRFSGRQFSNSRSEMNVSTLELGDSALYLCASTPGGGRLDTQYFGPGTRLTVL.

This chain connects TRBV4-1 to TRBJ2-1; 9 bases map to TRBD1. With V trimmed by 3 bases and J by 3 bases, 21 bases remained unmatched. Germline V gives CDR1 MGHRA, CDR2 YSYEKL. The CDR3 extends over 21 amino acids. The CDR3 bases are TGCGCCAGCAGCCATCCCTCCTCCGGGACAGGGAAGACTAGCCACTACAATGAGCAGTTCTTC. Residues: CASSHPSSGTGKTSHYNEQFF.

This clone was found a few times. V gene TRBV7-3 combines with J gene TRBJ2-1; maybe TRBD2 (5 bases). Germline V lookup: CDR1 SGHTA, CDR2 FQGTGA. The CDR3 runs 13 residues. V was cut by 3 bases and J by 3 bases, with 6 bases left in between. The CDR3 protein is CASSFEGYNEQFF. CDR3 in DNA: TGTGCCAGCAGCTTTGAGGGCTACAATGAGCAGTTCTTC.

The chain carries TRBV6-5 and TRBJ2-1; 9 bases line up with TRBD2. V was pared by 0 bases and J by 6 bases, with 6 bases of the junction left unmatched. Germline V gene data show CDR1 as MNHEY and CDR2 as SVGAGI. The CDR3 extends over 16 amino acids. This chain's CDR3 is CASSYSWLAGPNEQFF. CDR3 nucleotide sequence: TGTGCCAGCAGTTACTCGTGGCTAGCGGGACCCAATGAGCAGTTCTTC.

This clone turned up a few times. The CDR3 reads CASSRRQGGAFF. The CDR3 region has the DNA TGTGCCAGCAGCCGCAGACAGGGGGGGGCTTTCTTT. The rearrangement joins TRBV14 to TRBJ1-1; 9 bases fit TRBD1. Germline V gene data show CDR1 as SGHDN and CDR2 as FVKESK. J gave up 11 bases and V 4 bases, and 5 bases lay outside the gene matches. The CDR3 sequence is 12 residues long. Supplemented by reference TRBV14 and TRBJ1-1, the full variable domain reads EAGVTQFPSHSVIEKGQTVTLRCDPISGHDNLYWYRRVMGKEIKFLLHFVKESKQDESGMPNNRFLAERTGGTYSTLKVQPAELEDSGVYFCASSRRQGGAFFGQGTRLTVV.

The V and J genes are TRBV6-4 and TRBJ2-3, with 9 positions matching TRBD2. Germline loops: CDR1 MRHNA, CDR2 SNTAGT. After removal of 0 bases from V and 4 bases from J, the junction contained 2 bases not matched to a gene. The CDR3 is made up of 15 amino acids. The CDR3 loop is CASSDSTSGPDTQYF. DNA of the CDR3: TGTGCCAGCAGTGACTCGACTAGCGGTCCAGATACGCAGTATTTT.

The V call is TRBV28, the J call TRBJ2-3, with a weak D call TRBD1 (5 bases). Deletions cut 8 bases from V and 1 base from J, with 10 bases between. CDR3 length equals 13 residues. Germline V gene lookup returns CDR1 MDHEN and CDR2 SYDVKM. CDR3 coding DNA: TGTGCCAGCGAATCACAGGGCACAGATACGCAGTATTTT. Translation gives CASESQGTDTQYF.